The next 22 T cell receptor beta chains were all read from a single sample in a study of blood T cell repertoires in COVID-19. Assay used: immunoSEQ multiplex PCR; TCRdb lists only in-frame clones, some missing. This table has some 230,000 clones, about 79% appearing once. The sequencing input was PBMCs or T cells enriched from blood (not recorded which). These TCRs come from a woman in her thirties or forties with acute COVID-19.

The J gene is TRBJ2-3, the V gene TRBV5-6; 12 bases align to TRBD2. In germline, CDR1 is SGHDT, CDR2 YYEEEE. V was pared by 3 bases and J by 1 base, with 0 bases of the junction left unmatched. The CDR3 is 15 residues long. The CDR3 DNA reads as TGTGCCAGCAGCTGGACTAGCGGGGGCACAGATACGCAGTATTTT. Translating it yields CASSWTSGGTDTQYF.

The chain is built from TRBV28 and TRBJ2-7; 9 bases fit TRBD1. V dropped 6 bases and J dropped 5; count of bases not matched to a gene: 8. Germline loops: CDR1 MDHEN, CDR2 SYDVKM. The CDR3 runs to 14 residues. CDR3 loop: CASRGQGRTHEQYF. As DNA, the CDR3 is TGTGCCAGCAGAGGACAGGGGAGAACCCACGAGCAGTACTTC.

This clone was seen a handful of times. The chain carries TRBV7-2 and TRBJ1-6; tentative D call: TRBD1 (6 bases). Trimming shortened V by 3 bases and J by 9 bases, and 12 bases separated the two germline ends. From germline, CDR1 is SGHTA and CDR2 FQGNSA. The CDR3 extends over 14 amino acids. The CDR3 sequence is CASSFGGKASPLHF. DNA for the CDR3: TGTGCCAGCAGCTTTGGGGGCAAGGCTTCACCCCTCCACTTT.

This clone was observed a few times. J is TRBJ1-5 and V is TRBV2; D gene uncertain. Between the trimmed V and J ends, which lost 7 bases and 4 bases, there was a span of 14 bases. The germline V gene encodes CDR1 SNHLY and CDR2 FYNNEI. This CDR3 region has 14 residues. The CDR3 sequence: CASKAGRGNQPQHF. The CDR3 DNA sequence: TGTGCCAGCAAAGCGGGTCGGGGAAATCAGCCCCAGCATTTT.

The CDR3, as DNA: TGTGCCAGCTCACCGGGCCGGGACAGAAGCTACGAGCAGTACTTC. Translating it yields CASSPGRDRSYEQYF. This chain connects TRBV18 to TRBJ2-7; 7 bases are shared with TRBD1. Per germline, CDR1 KGHSH and CDR2 LQKENI. Unmatched junction bases numbered 8, after V lost 3 bases and J lost 3 bases. The CDR3 contains 15 residues.

The chain links TRBV6-1 to TRBJ1-5; 8 nucleotides match TRBD1. V lost 2 bases to trimming and J lost 3 bases; unmatched junction nucleotides: 3. Germline values: CDR1 MNHNS, CDR2 SASEGT. This CDR3 is built from 15 residues. CDR3 sequence (DNA): TGTGCCAGCAGTGAACAGGGGGCGGCCAATCAGCCCCAGCATTTT. Its protein is CASSEQGAANQPQHF.

The chain couples TRBV7-9 to TRBJ2-7; TRBD1 is a possible D gene (6 bases). Germline loops: CDR1 SEHNR, CDR2 FQNEAQ (reference sequence). Trimming took 2 bases from V and 0 from J, leaving 11 bases between them. The CDR3 totals 15 residues. As DNA, the CDR3 is TGTGCCAGCAGCTTACGGGACACGAGCTCCTACGAGCAGTACTTC. The encoded protein is CASSLRDTSSYEQYF.

This chain connects TRBV27 to TRBJ1-4; 7 nucleotides agree with TRBD1. The CDR3 consists of 14 residues. CDR1 and CDR2 from the germline V gene are MNHEY and SMNVEV (reference sequence). With V trimmed by 7 bases and J by 4 bases, 6 bases remained unmatched. The CDR3 is CASTQDRRNEKLFF. CDR3 nucleotides: TGTGCCAGCACCCAGGACAGGCGTAATGAAAAACTGTTTTTT. Together with reference TRBV27 and TRBJ1-4, the CDR3 gives the full variable domain: EAQVTQNPRYLITVTGKKLTVTCSQNMNHEYMSWYRQDPGLGLRQIYYSMNVEVTDKGDVPEGYKVSRKEKRNFPLILESPSPNQTSLYFCASTQDRRNEKLFFGSGTQLSVL.

The V gene is TRBV5-1, the J gene TRBJ2-2; TRBD1 agrees at 11 bases. V lost 5 bases to trimming and J lost 5 bases; unmatched junction nucleotides: 17. Germline V gene data show CDR1 as SGHRS and CDR2 as YFSETQ. CDR3 length: 19 amino acids. CDR3 coding DNA: TGCGCCAGCAGACTTGCTCGGACAGGGGGCGGTTTGGGAACCGGGGAGCTGTTTTTT. It is translated as CASRLARTGGGLGTGELFF.

J is TRBJ2-2 and V is TRBV21-1; the DNA was not compared with TRBD1, the D call given in the table. TRBV21-1 has pseudogene status. There are 17 residues in the CDR3. The CDR3 DNA is TGTGCCAGCAGCATGGAAGGGGTAGGGGGCGCCACCGGGGAGCTGTTTTTT. Its translation is CASSMEGVGGATGELFF.

CDR3 region: CASSRQSTTNEKLFF. The DNA for the CDR3 is TGTGCCAGTAGTAGACAGAGTACAACTAATGAAAAACTGTTTTTT. The genes are TRBV19 and TRBJ1-4; the D gene is possibly TRBD1 (5 bases). This CDR3 is 15 amino acids long. Trimming removed 4 bases from V and 0 bases from J, with 9 bases in between. CDR1 is LNHDA, CDR2 SQIVND, per germline (reference sequence).

In its sample, this clone was seen a few times. J is TRBJ1-2 and V is TRBV27; 8 positions agree with TRBD1. The CDR3 runs to 16 residues. Germline loops: CDR1 MNHEY, CDR2 SMNVEV (reference sequence). The trim removed 5 bases at V and 4 bases at J, leaving 12 bases unmatched. In DNA, the CDR3 is TGTGCCAGCAGTAGCCCGACAGGGGAGAAGGGCTATGGCTACACCTTC. Its protein product is CASSSPTGEKGYGYTF.

Here the CDR3 reads CASFGHHSNQPQHF. The DNA for the CDR3 is TGTGCCAGTTTTGGACACCATAGCAATCAGCCCCAGCATTTT. V and J are TRBV19 and TRBJ1-5; D possibly corresponds to TRBD1 (5 bases). Trimming cost V 8 bases and J 0 bases, with 11 bases left between them. This CDR3 spans 14 amino acids. The V gene's germline CDR1 is LNHDA and CDR2 SQIVND (reference sequence).

This clone was recorded many times. The CDR3 DNA is TGCGCCAGCAGCTTGTTCCAGAATGAGCAGTTCTTC. Encoded protein: CASSLFQNEQFF. The V call is TRBV5-1, the J call TRBJ2-1, with D unclear. In germline, CDR1 is SGHRS, CDR2 YFSETQ. V dropped 1 base and J dropped 7 bases, with 6 bases sitting between them. This CDR3 is 12 amino acids long.

The gene calls are TRBV3-1 (or the pseudogene TRBV3-2) and TRBJ1-2; 7 bases agree with TRBD1. CDR1 is LGHDT, CDR2 YNNKEL, per germline (reference sequence). V shed 4 bases, J shed 4 bases, and the junction held 3 bases outside the gene matches. The CDR3 extends over 13 amino acids. CDR3 amino acids: CASSRQGPYGYTF. In nucleotides, the CDR3 is TGTGCCAGCAGCCGACAGGGACCCTATGGCTACACCTTC.

For the CDR3, the DNA is TGTGCCAGCAGCCTAGCGGGGGGGTCTAATGAGCAGTTCTTC. Protein: CASSLAGGSNEQFF. The V and J genes are TRBV7-3 and TRBJ2-1, with TRBD2 matching over 12 bases. The germline CDR1 and CDR2 sequences are SGHTA and FQGTGA. Trimming removed 5 bases from V and 7 bases from J; junction bases left unmatched: 3. The CDR3 covers 14 residues.

CDR3 DNA sequence: TGTGCCAGCAGTTTAAGGGGATCACCAGGAGACTTAGGGAAGACCCAGTACTTC. Its protein product is CASSLRGSPGDLGKTQYF. The chain uses TRBV28 and TRBJ2-5, with D perhaps matching TRBD1 (5 bases). The CDR3 is made up of 18 amino acids. The V gene's germline CDR1 is MDHEN and CDR2 SYDVKM. V was trimmed by 2 bases and J by 6 bases, leaving 25 bases between them.

The chain carries TRBV4-2 and TRBJ2-4, with D possibly matching TRBD1 (6 bases). The germline gives CDR1 LGHNA, CDR2 YNFKEQ. Between the trimmed V and J ends, which lost 0 bases and 0 bases, there was a span of 18 bases. The CDR3 totals 19 residues. CDR3 loop: CASSQDLWAQGPAKNIQYF. For the CDR3, the DNA is TGTGCCAGCAGCCAAGATCTTTGGGCCCAGGGGCCAGCCAAAAACATTCAGTACTTC.

This chain connects TRBV4-1 to TRBJ2-3, with D uncertain. This CDR3 region has 15 residues. The germline V and J ends were trimmed by 1 base and 0 bases, with 8 bases remaining between them. Germline V gene data show CDR1 as MGHRA and CDR2 as YSYEKL. This chain's CDR3 is CASSQAPSSTDTQYF. CDR3 DNA sequence: TGCGCCAGCAGCCAAGCCCCCTCTAGCACAGATACGCAGTATTTT.

As regards this clone: In the same sample, other DNA sequences code for this CDR3. The chain links TRBV7-2 to TRBJ2-1; 7 bases fit TRBD2. CDR3 length equals 14 residues. J lost 9 bases, V lost 2 bases, and 7 bases had no gene match. The V gene's germline CDR1 is SGHTA and CDR2 FQGNSA. CDR3 loop: CASSLLAGGGEQFF. For the CDR3, the DNA is TGTGCCAGCAGCTTATTGGCGGGCGGGGGTGAGCAGTTCTTC.

This clone was counted only a few times. The V call is TRBV4-2, the J call TRBJ1-4, with 9 bases lining up with TRBD1. This CDR3 region has 15 residues. Trimming cost V 4 bases and J 9 bases; bases outside gene matches: 9. The germline V gene has CDR1 LGHNA and CDR2 YNFKEQ. The CDR3 region is CASSPSGTGSKKLFF. The CDR3 bases are TGTGCCAGCAGCCCGTCCGGGACAGGGTCGAAAAAACTGTTTTTT.

V usage is TRBV29-1 and J usage is TRBJ1-2, with 12 nucleotides matching TRBD1. This CDR3 spans 15 amino acids. After removal of 0 bases from V and 7 bases from J, the junction contained 6 bases not matched to a gene. The V gene's germline CDR1 is SQVTM and CDR2 ANQGSEA. The CDR3 DNA is TGCAGCGTTGAAGAGGGGACAGGGGGCCGCAGTGGCTACACCTTC. This codes for CSVEEGTGGRSGYTF.